Following are 28 T cell receptor beta chains from one sample sequenced in a study of metastatic and nonmetastatic thyroid tumors. Each patient came to thyroid surgery without any prior treatment (of any kind). TCRdb re-analyzed the PCR reads through MiXCR. This sample has around 1,700 clones, with 11% found just once. Sequencing was carried out using tumor tissue. The receptors shown here come from a female donor with papillary thyroid cancer or a benign thyroid nodule (not recorded which). Some clones in this sample may be carry-over from other donors' samples.

In its sample, this clone ranks as medium-sized. The gene calls are TRBV7-2 and TRBJ1-2; D remains ambiguous. The CDR3 sequence is 13 residues long. Trimming removed 8 bases at V and 8 bases at J, with 18 bases between. Germline V CDR1 and CDR2: SGHTA, FQGNSA. CDR3 region: CASSNYLDWGYTF. The CDR3 DNA sequence: TGTGCCAGCTCTAATTACCTAGACTGGGGCTACACCTTC.

The rearrangement links TRBV5-1 to TRBJ2-1; D unresolved. This CDR3 contains 17 residues. Trimming took off 1 base at V and 1 base at J, with 15 bases between the two ends. Per germline, CDR1 SGHRS and CDR2 YFSETQ. The CDR3 region has the DNA TGCGCCAGCAGCTTGATTCCTTTCATGGGATCCTACAATGAGCAGTTCTTC. As protein: CASSLIPFMGSYNEQFF.

This clone is medium-sized (0.01 to 0.1%) by share. The gene calls are TRBV2 and TRBJ2-7; TRBD2 matches at 12 bases. Trimming at V came to 5 bases and at J to 2 bases, leaving 7 bases not matched to a gene. This CDR3 is 16 amino acids long. Germline V lookup: CDR1 SNHLY, CDR2 FYNNEI. CDR3 region: CASSYRGLAGPYEQYF. The CDR3, as DNA: TGTGCCAGCAGTTACCGAGGACTAGCGGGACCCTACGAGCAGTACTTC. Full variable domain (missing parts from reference TRBV2 and TRBJ2-7): EPEVTQTPSHQVTQMGQEVILRCVPISNHLYFYWYRQILGQKVEFLVSFYNNEISEKSEIFDDQFSVERPDGSNFTLKIRSTKLEDSAMYFCASSYRGLAGPYEQYFGPGTRLTVT.

This clone was seen many times. J is TRBJ1-2 and V is TRBV4-1, with a weak D call TRBD1 (5 bases). V was cut by 3 bases and J by 5 bases, with 16 bases left in between. This CDR3 is 15 amino acids long. Germline CDR1 reads MGHRA; CDR2 reads YSYEKL. In DNA form, the CDR3 reads TGCGCCAGCAGCCAGACCGTGGGGGTTGGATATGGCTACACCTTC. Protein sequence: CASSQTVGVGYGYTF.

This clone was found many times. The chain uses TRBV7-6 and TRBJ2-7; possible D gene TRBD2, 6 bases. Trimming cost V 5 bases and J 2 bases, with 16 bases left between them. The CDR3 totals 15 residues. Germline V CDR1 and CDR2: SGHVS, FNYEAQ. The CDR3 spells CASSLDGGVPYEQYF. The CDR3 nucleotides read TGTGCCAGCAGCCTCGACGGCGGGGTCCCCTACGAGCAGTACTTC.

The chain couples TRBV19 to TRBJ1-2, with 9 bases aligning to TRBD1. Per the germline V gene, CDR1 is LNHDA and CDR2 is SQIVND (reference sequence). The CDR3 length is 14 residues. V dropped 4 bases and J dropped 5; count of bases not matched to a gene: 5. The CDR3 loop reads CASSTDGQGYGYTF. CDR3 nucleotide sequence: TGTGCCAGTAGTACAGATGGACAGGGGTATGGCTACACCTTC.

This clone qualifies as medium-sized (0.01 to 0.1%). The genes are TRBV7-6 and TRBJ2-2; unclear D gene. V was clipped by 4 bases and J by 5 bases, with 8 bases between them. This CDR3 has 13 residues. Looked up from germline, CDR1 is SGHVS and CDR2 is FNYEAQ. The CDR3: CASSSDTTGELFF. The CDR3 DNA follows: TGTGCCAGCAGCTCAGATACGACCGGGGAGCTGTTTTTT.

This clone is medium-sized. The chain recombines TRBV19 with TRBJ1-2, with 8 bases matching TRBD1. V shed 0 bases, J shed 5 bases, and the junction held 2 bases outside the gene matches. Germline CDR1 LNHDA, CDR2 SQIVND (reference sequence). The CDR3 runs to 14 residues. CDR3 DNA sequence: TGTGCCAGTAGTATAGATGGACAGGGATATGGCTACACCTTC. Translating it yields CASSIDGQGYGYTF.

This clone was seen more than once but under ten times. This may arise from a read error, as a much more abundant clone is one base away. This chain uses TRBV5-1 with TRBJ2-1; D is tentatively TRBD1 or TRBD2 (5 bases each). Germline assignment: CDR1 SGHRS and CDR2 YFSETQ. V was clipped by 3 bases and J by 7 bases, with 17 bases between them. This CDR3 has 15 residues. For the CDR3, the DNA is TGCGCCAGCAGCTCGGGCGAGGGGATCCGTAATGAGCAGTTCTTC. This encodes CASSSGEGIRNEQFF.

This clone is judged large. CDR3 loop: CASSRTGLSLNEQFF. The CDR3 DNA is TGTGCCAGCAGTAGAACAGGGTTGTCCCTCAATGAGCAGTTCTTC. The V call is TRBV6-1, the J call TRBJ2-1, with a possible D match to TRBD1 (6 bases). The CDR3 has 15 residues. Germline loops: CDR1 MNHNS, CDR2 SASEGT. Trimming left V 5 bases short and J 6 bases short, with 17 bases between.

By frequency in the sample, this clone is medium-sized. The J gene is TRBJ2-3, the V gene TRBV2, with 8 bases fitting TRBD2. The junction had 8 bases not matched to a gene; V was cut back by 11 bases and J by 4 bases. This CDR3 region has 13 residues. Germline CDR1 SNHLY, CDR2 FYNNEI. Here the CDR3 DNA reads TGTGCCGTGAGGCGGGGGGAGGCAGATACGCAGTATTTT. This codes for CAVRRGEADTQYF.

On this clone: Lacking the conserved final phenylalanine or tryptophan, this CDR3 likely reflects a read error. The chain employs TRBV20-1 and TRBJ2-3; no firm D call. This CDR3 contains 15 residues. Trimming stripped 0 bases from V and 0 bases from J, with 10 bases between. CDR1 DFQATT and CDR2 SNEGSKA come from the germline V gene (reference sequence). CDR3 region: CSARDLDLSTDTQYL. The CDR3 region has the DNA TGCAGTGCTAGAGATCTCGACCTTAGCACAGATACGCAGTATCTT.

This clone rates as medium-sized. This chain connects TRBV12-5 to TRBJ2-1; TRBD2 might be the D (6 bases). This CDR3 spans 14 amino acids. Deletions cut 7 bases from V and 6 bases from J, with 16 bases between. Germline values: CDR1 LGHNT, CDR2 FRNRAP. The CDR3 spells CASATRGVFNEQFF. DNA of the CDR3: TGTGCTAGTGCTACGCGGGGAGTTTTCAATGAGCAGTTCTTC.

This clone was counted many times. The V and J genes are TRBV20-1 and TRBJ2-5; D perhaps matches TRBD2 (6 bases). The CDR3 has 15 residues. Germline V gives CDR1 DFQATT, CDR2 SNEGSKA (reference sequence). V was cut by 5 bases and J by 5 bases, with 21 bases left in between. The CDR3 bases are TGCAGTGCTGGGAACCTCGGTGGAGGGTCGGAGACCCAGTACTTC. Its translation: CSAGNLGGGSETQYF.

This clone was seen repeatedly, ten times or more. The chain has TRBV3-1 and TRBJ2-7; D is undetermined. This CDR3 is built from 13 residues. Germline lookup yields CDR1 LGHDT and CDR2 YNNKEL (reference sequence). With 4 bases removed from V and 6 bases from J, the gap between germline ends came to 13 bases. The CDR3 DNA reads TGTGCCAGCAGCCCCCGGTCGACGGGCGAGCAGTACTTC. Protein sequence: CASSPRSTGEQYF.

In its sample, this clone ranks as medium-sized. This chain joins TRBV24-1 and TRBJ1-2; 8 nucleotides line up with TRBD1. The CDR3 has 15 amino acids. Germline assignment: CDR1 KGHDR and CDR2 SFDVKD. Unmatched junction bases numbered 7, after V lost 6 bases and J lost 2 bases. CDR3 in DNA: TGTGCCACCAGTCATGGGACAGGAACAAACTATGGCTACACCTTC. Translation gives CATSHGTGTNYGYTF.

The chain joins TRBV6-1 to TRBJ1-5, with a tentative D call TRBD1 (6 bases). V was clipped by 1 base and J by 5 bases, with 9 bases between them. CDR1 and CDR2 from the germline V gene are MNHNS and SASEGT. The CDR3 consists of 14 residues. CDR3 nucleotides: TGTGCCAGCAGTGAAGGGACAGCCGATCAGCCCCAGCATTTT. Amino acid sequence: CASSEGTADQPQHF.

The CDR3 loop reads CSASSASGCVDTQYF. CDR3 sequence (DNA): TGCAGTGCTAGCTCTGCTAGCGGGTGCGTGGATACGCAGTATTTT. J is TRBJ2-3 and V is TRBV20-1; 8 nucleotides line up with TRBD2. Germline loops: CDR1 DFQATT, CDR2 SNEGSKA (reference sequence). The CDR3 loop spans 15 amino acids. V gave up 3 bases and J gave up 6 bases; unmatched junction bases: 11.

This clone occurred many times. The chain is built from TRBV15 and TRBJ2-1; 16 positions match TRBD2. J was trimmed by 4 bases and V by 0 bases; bases with no gene match: 9. The CDR3 is made up of 20 amino acids. Germline V gene sequence: CDR1 LNHNV, CDR2 YYDKDF (reference sequence). The CDR3 reads CATSREPRGLAGGQYNEQFF. The CDR3 DNA follows: TGTGCCACCAGCAGAGAGCCCCGGGGACTAGCGGGGGGGCAATACAATGAGCAGTTCTTC.

In this sample, this clone turned up many times. A much larger clone lies a single base off, so this may be a read error. The CDR3 here is CATSDPRSGRVGELFF. As DNA, the CDR3 is TGTGCCACCAGTGATCCTCGAAGCGGGAGGGTCGGGGAGCTGTTTTTT. This rearrangement joins TRBV24-1 to TRBJ2-2, with 10 bases that match TRBD2. Germline CDR1 is KGHDR and CDR2 is SFDVKD. CDR3 size: 16 residues. V was pared by 3 bases and J by 7 bases, with 7 bases of the junction left unmatched.

Concerning this clone: The junction departs from the called germline gene at one end, perhaps through a read error. The CDR3 loop is CASSLWRRDEQYF. Written as DNA, the CDR3 is TGTGCCAGTAGCTTATGGCGGAGGGACGAGCAGTACTTC. The rearrangement uses TRBV7-3 and TRBJ2-7; D perhaps matches TRBD2 (6 bases). Germline V CDR1 and CDR2: SGHTA, FQGTGA. The length of the CDR3 is 13 residues. Full variable domain (outside the CDR3, taken from reference TRBV7-3 and TRBJ2-7): GAGVSQTPSNKVTEKGKYVELRCDPISGHTALYWYRQSLGQGPEFLIYFQGTGAADDSGLPNDRFFAVRPEGSVSTLKIQRTERGDSAVYLCASSLWRRDEQYFGPGTRLTVT.

Within the sample, this clone is large. J is TRBJ2-6 and V is TRBV27; 9 bases line up with TRBD1. The CDR3 has 13 residues. The trim removed 3 bases at V and 11 bases at J, leaving 2 bases unmatched. Germline V gives CDR1 MNHEY, CDR2 SMNVEV (reference sequence). This chain's CDR3 is CASSLTGGDVLTF. The CDR3, as DNA: TGTGCCAGCAGTTTGACAGGGGGGGACGTCCTGACTTTC.

A word on this clone: This may stem from a read error, because a much larger clone lies one nucleotide away. Other DNA sequences from this sample encode an identical CDR3 as well. The DNA of the CDR3 is TGCGCCAGTAGCAAAAACTACGAGCAGTACTTC. Protein: CASSKNYEQYF. The chain uses TRBV4-1 and TRBJ2-7, with D unresolved. The length of the CDR3 is 11 residues. Germline V gene lookup returns CDR1 MGHRA and CDR2 YSYEKL. The ends were cut back, 9 bases at V and 3 bases at J, with 9 bases in the middle.

This clone ranks as medium-sized. The chain combines TRBV20-1 with TRBJ2-7; D uncertain. CDR3 length: 13 amino acids. Germline CDR1 DFQATT, CDR2 SNEGSKA (reference sequence). V was pared by 0 bases and J by 2 bases, with 8 bases between. The CDR3 protein is CSARDIWPYEQYF. The CDR3 bases are TGCAGTGCTAGAGACATTTGGCCCTACGAGCAGTACTTC.

Judged by abundance, this clone is medium-sized. The V call is TRBV10-2, the J call TRBJ2-3; the match to TRBD2 covers 10 bases. Trimming took 6 bases from V and 11 from J; bases not matched to a gene: 5. CDR3 length: 12 residues. Germline V gene sequence: CDR1 WSHSY, CDR2 SAAADI. The CDR3 sequence: CASSHWTSGQYF. The CDR3, as DNA: TGCGCCAGCAGCCACTGGACTAGCGGGCAGTATTTT.

This clone was found a few times. This sequence may be a read error, since a much larger clone differs from it by one base. The V gene is TRBV29-1, the J gene TRBJ2-4; D is undetermined. The germline V gene has CDR1 SQVTM and CDR2 ANQGSEA. Deletions cut 7 bases from V and 2 bases from J, with 15 bases between. This CDR3 is built from 14 residues. This CDR3 reads CSADAGLTKNIQYF. CDR3 DNA: TGCAGCGCTGACGCTGGGCTGACCAAAAACATTCAGTACTTC.

This clone is categorized as medium-sized. The chain recombines TRBV6-4 with TRBJ1-5; D might be TRBD1 (5 bases). This CDR3 comprises 19 residues. Germline loops: CDR1 MRHNA, CDR2 SNTAGT. With 4 bases removed from V and 0 bases from J, the gap between germline ends came to 22 bases. The CDR3 here is CASSGGILTADYSNQPQHF. The CDR3 nucleotides read TGTGCCAGCAGTGGTGGTATCTTGACAGCTGATTATAGCAATCAGCCCCAGCATTTT.

This clone is categorized as medium-sized (0.01 to 0.1%). The rearrangement joins TRBV6-1 to TRBJ2-1, with 10 bases lining up with TRBD2. The CDR3 loop spans 15 amino acids. V trimming: 8 bases; J trimming: 8 bases; junction bases outside the gene matches: 12. Germline assignment: CDR1 MNHNS and CDR2 SASEGT. The CDR3 loop is CASQVSSGSFYEQFF. Here the CDR3 DNA reads TGTGCCAGCCAAGTTTCTAGCGGGAGCTTTTATGAGCAGTTCTTC.